These T cell receptor beta chains were read from a single sample in a study of blood T cell repertoires in COVID-19. Some clones are missing from TCRdb's copy, which holds only in-frame ones; the method was immunoSEQ multiplex PCR. The repertoire holds approximately 230,000 clones, around 88% seen once, with about 15% in the top ten. The sequenced material came from PBMCs or T cells enriched from blood (not recorded which). These receptors were obtained from a woman in her fifties or sixties with acute COVID-19. CDR3s leave out the opening cysteine and the closing phenylalanine or tryptophan. Each record gives: V gene, J gene, CDR3 protein.

v_call: TRBV7-9; j_call: TRBJ1-6; cdr3_aa: ASSLSRGNNNSPLH
v_call: TRBV24-1; j_call: TRBJ2-1; cdr3_aa: ATSDLGQGSSHEQF
v_call: TRBV7-9; j_call: TRBJ2-7; cdr3_aa: ASSLSGGRFYEQY
v_call: TRBV6-4; j_call: TRBJ2-1; cdr3_aa: ASSDSRVLAGRPSYNEQF
v_call: TRBV28; j_call: TRBJ1-1; cdr3_aa: ASSLRTEEGNTEAF
v_call: TRBV5-4; j_call: TRBJ2-3; cdr3_aa: ASSLVVAASTDTQY
v_call: TRBV7-2; j_call: TRBJ1-2; cdr3_aa: ASSTRQANYGYT
v_call: TRBV24-1; j_call: TRBJ2-5; cdr3_aa: ATSALQSGGETQY
v_call: TRBV28; j_call: TRBJ1-2; cdr3_aa: ASSSPLGTGGDIGYGYT
v_call: TRBV11-3; j_call: TRBJ2-1; cdr3_aa: ASSPRDRDEQF
v_call: TRBV27; j_call: TRBJ2-7; cdr3_aa: ASSLSQSRVPYEQY
v_call: TRBV6-2/TRBV6-3; j_call: TRBJ2-2; cdr3_aa: ASSGQGFWTGELF
v_call: TRBV5-5; j_call: TRBJ2-7; cdr3_aa: ASSLERLAVYEQY
v_call: TRBV19; j_call: TRBJ2-6; cdr3_aa: ASSIRVAGANVLT
v_call: TRBV27; j_call: TRBJ2-7; cdr3_aa: ASSLSLAGGGVYEQY